This passage covers 32 T cell receptor beta chains from one sample sequenced in a study of shared clonotypes between healthy human individuals. The table came from immunoSEQ multiplex PCR; TCRdb's copy has only in-frame clones and leaves some out. The sample has 2 million to 2.5 million clones; roughly 95% are singletons. The sequencing sample was made of naive CD4+ T cells sorted from blood. The sample's subset: CD45RA+ positively selected. The source of these receptors is a man aged 18 to 29 in good health.

This clone occurred once. This chain links TRBV29-1 with TRBJ2-7; the D is unclear. The germline V gene has CDR1 SQVTM and CDR2 ANQGSEA. Trimming stripped 6 bases from V and 4 bases from J, with 16 bases between. CDR3 length: 13 amino acids. The DNA for the CDR3 is TGCAGCGTCATGCCCCACGGGTTGTACGAGCAGTACTTC. It encodes CSVMPHGLYEQYF.

This chain links TRBV6-6 with TRBJ1-2; possibly TRBD1 for D (6 bases). The CDR3 is 14 residues long. Germline values: CDR1 MNHNY, CDR2 SVGAGI (reference sequence). Trimming removed 0 bases at V and 6 bases at J, with 11 bases between. In DNA form, the CDR3 reads TGTGCCAGCAGTTACTCGGAGGGGACACATGGCTACACCTTC. It is translated as CASSYSEGTHGYTF.

The chain links TRBV6-6 to TRBJ2-7; D unresolved. Germline V gene lookup returns CDR1 MNHNY and CDR2 SVGAGI (reference sequence). The CDR3 runs to 16 residues. V was cut by 5 bases and J by 4 bases, with 21 bases left in between. The CDR3 DNA follows: TGTGCCAGCAGTCGAGCGACACCTTCAACTAAGTACGAGCAGTACTTC. It codes for CASSRATPSTKYEQYF.

V and J are TRBV5-1 and TRBJ2-5; D tentatively fits TRBD1 or TRBD2 (5 bases each). CDR1 and CDR2 from the germline V gene are SGHRS and YFSETQ. Trimming left V 3 bases short and J 3 bases short, with 12 bases between. CDR3 length equals 14 residues. In nucleotides, the CDR3 is TGCGCCAGCAGCTGGGGGACCGCGAAAGAGACCCAGTACTTC. The encoded protein is CASSWGTAKETQYF.

The chain recombines TRBV11-2 with TRBJ2-7; TRBD1 might be the D (7 bases). With 4 bases removed from V and 11 bases from J, the gap between germline ends came to 24 bases. The germline CDR1 and CDR2 sequences are SGHAT and FQNNGV. The CDR3 consists of 15 residues. CDR3 sequence: CASSSPVLQGGEEYF. CDR3 nucleotide sequence: TGTGCCAGCAGCTCCCCGGTCCTCCAGGGGGGAGAGGAGTACTTC.

DNA for the CDR3: TGTGCCAGCTCACCTCTAGCCAAGGCTTCTAGCACAGATACGCAGTATTTT. Translation gives CASSPLAKASSTDTQYF. The chain joins TRBV18 to TRBJ2-3; TRBD2 might be the D (5 bases). The CDR3 totals 17 residues. CDR1 is KGHSH and CDR2 is LQKENI in the germline V gene. V was cut by 3 bases and J by 0 bases, with 16 bases left in between.

DNA of the CDR3: TGTGCCAGCAGTTTACAATTTGGGAAGGCCCTCCACTTT. This encodes CASSLQFGKALHF. The chain employs TRBV27 and TRBJ1-6; unclear D gene. The CDR3 extends over 13 amino acids. Per the germline V gene, CDR1 is MNHEY and CDR2 is SMNVEV (reference sequence). V lost 2 bases and J lost 14, with 13 bases in between.

The chain combines TRBV10-3 with TRBJ1-2; D is uncertain. This CDR3 has 13 residues. V was pared by 10 bases and J by 3 bases, with 15 bases between. Germline CDR1 reads ENHRY; CDR2 reads SYGVKD. CDR3 protein: CATLQGRDYGYTF. The CDR3 DNA sequence: TGTGCCACCCTGCAAGGGAGGGACTATGGCTACACCTTC.

This rearrangement joins TRBV11-2 to TRBJ2-7, with D possibly being TRBD2 (5 bases). V lost 5 bases, J lost 5 bases, and 22 bases lay in between. Germline V gene data show CDR1 as SGHAT and CDR2 as FQNNGV. The CDR3 consists of 16 residues. The CDR3 is CASSPRVDWVRDEQYF. The CDR3, as DNA: TGTGCCAGCAGCCCGAGGGTCGACTGGGTACGGGACGAGCAGTACTTC.

A word on this clone: This specimen includes other DNA sequences encoding the same CDR3. CDR3 region: CASSYLENTEAFF. The CDR3, as DNA: TGTGCCAGCAGTTACTTGGAGAACACTGAAGCTTTCTTT. This chain uses TRBV6-5 with TRBJ1-1; no firm D call. Germline V gives CDR1 MNHEY, CDR2 SVGAGI. This CDR3 is 13 amino acids long. Trimming took off 1 base at V and 1 base at J, with 4 bases between the two ends.

The V gene is TRBV11-2, the J gene TRBJ2-5; TRBD2 matches 10 bases. The CDR3 runs 16 residues. V lost 3 bases, J lost 0 bases, and 4 bases stayed unmatched. From germline, CDR1 is SGHAT and CDR2 FQNNGV. The CDR3 DNA follows: TGTGCCAGCAGCTTCCTTAGCGGGAGGAACCAAGAGACCCAGTACTTC. This sequence encodes CASSFLSGRNQETQYF.

The chain employs TRBV13 and TRBJ2-2, with 13 bases identical to TRBD2. This CDR3 region has 15 residues. Germline trimming cut 5 bases from V and 6 bases from J; bases unmatched to any gene: 3. Germline V lookup: CDR1 PRHDT, CDR2 FYEKMQ (reference sequence). CDR3 nucleotide sequence: TGTGCCAGCAGCCAAACTAGCGGGAGGGCCGGGGAGCTGTTTTTT. This codes for CASSQTSGRAGELFF.

The chain joins TRBV19 to TRBJ2-2, with 11 bases that match TRBD2. Germline CDR1 and CDR2: LNHDA and SQIVND (reference sequence). Trimming removed 5 bases from V and 6 bases from J; junction bases left unmatched: 8. The CDR3 is made up of 16 amino acids. CDR3 bases: TGTGCCAGTAGTCCGAGGACTAGCGGGCTTGCCGGGGAGCTGTTTTTT. This encodes CASSPRTSGLAGELFF.

This clone has a handful of counts. This chain connects TRBV5-4 to TRBJ2-1; TRBD1 matches 10 bases. Germline loops: CDR1 SGHNT, CDR2 YYREEE (reference sequence). The CDR3 has 14 residues. V trimming: 3 bases; J trimming: 6 bases; junction bases outside the gene matches: 3. The CDR3 loop is CASSSGQGSNEQFF. The DNA for the CDR3 is TGTGCCAGCAGCTCGGGACAGGGGAGCAATGAGCAGTTCTTC.

The chain uses TRBV19 and TRBJ1-1; 8 bases match TRBD1. The CDR3 runs 13 residues. Germline-derived CDR1 and CDR2 are LNHDA and SQIVND (reference sequence). V gave up 10 bases and J gave up 0 bases; unmatched junction bases: 4. The CDR3 coding sequence is TGTGCCACCAGACAGGGGATGAACACTGAAGCTTTCTTT. Its protein product is CATRQGMNTEAFF.

The chain joins TRBV2 to TRBJ1-4; D call uncertain. Germline CDR1 SNHLY, CDR2 FYNNEI. Trimming removed 10 bases at V and 8 bases at J, with 14 bases between. The CDR3 covers 12 residues. The CDR3 coding sequence is TGTGCCACCAGAGTGACGCGGGAAAAACTGTTTTTT. Residues: CATRVTREKLFF.

J is TRBJ2-1 and V is TRBV7-2; D gene unclear. Germline lookup yields CDR1 SGHTA and CDR2 FQGNSA. The CDR3 extends over 14 amino acids. Trimming took off 1 base at V and 4 bases at J, with 8 bases between the two ends. CDR3 protein: CASSLEWGYNEQFF. The CDR3 bases are TGTGCCAGCAGCTTAGAATGGGGTTACAATGAGCAGTTCTTC.

The rearrangement joins TRBV6-1 to TRBJ2-5, with 7 bases fitting TRBD2. The V and J ends lost 4 bases and 5 bases, in that order; junction bases with no gene match: 7. This CDR3 comprises 14 residues. The germline V gene encodes CDR1 MNHNS and CDR2 SASEGT. CDR3 nucleotides: TGTGCCAGCAGTGGTCCCGCCGGGAGGGAGACCCAGTACTTC. Amino acid sequence: CASSGPAGRETQYF.

V and J are TRBV18 and TRBJ2-7; 10 positions agree with TRBD2. The CDR3 sequence is 15 residues long. Germline lookup yields CDR1 KGHSH and CDR2 LQKENI. The trim removed 1 base at V and 5 bases at J, leaving 5 bases unmatched. The CDR3 DNA follows: TGTGCCAGCTCACCACGTAAGCGGGAGGGCGACGAGCAGTACTTC. Protein product: CASSPRKREGDEQYF.

To note about this clone: The junction departs from the called germline gene at one end, perhaps through a read error. The V gene is TRBV7-7, the J gene TRBJ2-3; D ambiguous. This CDR3 region has 13 residues. Looked up from germline, CDR1 is SSHAT and CDR2 is FNYEAQ (reference sequence). The CDR3 region has the DNA TGTGCTAGCAGCTTAGTCCACACAGATACGCAGTATTTT. Amino acids: CASSLVHTDTQYF. Looking up the rest from reference TRBV7-7 and TRBJ2-3 gives the full variable domain: GAGVSQSPRYKVTKRGQDVTLRCDPISSHATLYWYQQALGQGPEFLTYFNYEAQPDKSGLPSDRFSAERPEGSISTLTIQRTEQRDSAMYRCASSLVHTDTQYFGPGTRLTVL.

The rearrangement joins TRBV4-1 to TRBJ2-1, with 9 nucleotides matching TRBD1. J lost 5 bases, V lost 3 bases, and 5 bases had no gene match. This CDR3 has 15 amino acids. Germline loops: CDR1 MGHRA, CDR2 YSYEKL. CDR3 in DNA: TGCGCCAGCAGCCAGGGACAGGGTAGGAACAATGAGCAGTTCTTC. Encoded protein: CASSQGQGRNNEQFF.

In regard to this clone: The sample has other DNA sequences that encode this CDR3 too. The gene calls are TRBV9 and TRBJ2-7; 10 positions agree with TRBD1. Germline assignment: CDR1 SGDLS and CDR2 YYNGEE. The CDR3 is 15 amino acids. With 2 bases clipped from V and 4 bases from J, the junction kept 6 bases outside the gene matches. The CDR3 nucleotides read TGTGCCAGCAGCGTTACCGGGACAGGGGTTTACGAGCAGTACTTC. Translated, it gives CASSVTGTGVYEQYF.

This chain connects TRBV5-6 to TRBJ2-6; 10 bases agree with TRBD1. The J segment lost 0 bases and the V segment lost 5 bases, leaving 5 bases of the junction unmatched. This CDR3 comprises 17 residues. Germline V lookup: CDR1 SGHDT, CDR2 YYEEEE. In nucleotides, the CDR3 is TGTGCCAGCAGTCGACAGGGGGCAACCTCTGGGGCCAACGTCCTGACTTTC. Residues: CASSRQGATSGANVLTF.

About this clone: A read error may account for a junction end that differs from germline. This chain uses TRBV7-7 with TRBJ2-1; TRBD2 agrees at 11 bases. CDR3 length equals 15 residues. Germline loops: CDR1 SSHAT, CDR2 FNYEAQ (reference sequence). The CDR3 reads CASSPRLAGNNEQFF. DNA for the CDR3: TGTGCTAGCAGCCCTCGACTAGCGGGAAACAATGAGCAGTTCTTC.

The chain is built from TRBV7-2 and TRBJ1-4; the D is unclear. CDR1 and CDR2 (germline): SGHTA, FQGNSA. V lost 1 base and J 7 bases, leaving 10 bases between the germline ends. The CDR3 has 14 residues. The CDR3, as DNA: TGTGCCAGCAGCTTAGACGGATATAGTGAAAAACTGTTTTTT. Amino acids: CASSLDGYSEKLFF.

The chain links TRBV5-5 to TRBJ2-7; 12 bases line up with TRBD2. The CDR3 is 18 residues long. CDR1 is SGHKS and CDR2 is YYEKEE in the germline V gene (reference sequence). Unmatched junction bases numbered 16, after V lost 4 bases and J lost 5 bases. The CDR3 is CASSRGASGRANFHEQYF. DNA for the CDR3: TGTGCCAGCAGCCGGGGGGCTAGCGGGAGGGCCAACTTCCACGAGCAGTACTTC.

The V call is TRBV2, the J call TRBJ2-7; TRBD1 matches at 8 bases. Germline CDR1 reads SNHLY; CDR2 reads FYNNEI. There are 15 residues in the CDR3. With V trimmed by 7 bases and J by 5 bases, 13 bases remained unmatched. The CDR3 region has the DNA TGTGCCAGCAACTCCCCAAGACAGGGGCGAAACGAGCAGTACTTC. Its protein product is CASNSPRQGRNEQYF.

The chain links TRBV10-3 to TRBJ2-1; TRBD2 agrees at 8 bases. Germline CDR1 and CDR2: ENHRY and SYGVKD. This CDR3 has 15 residues. Germline trimming cut 4 bases from V and 5 bases from J; bases unmatched to any gene: 7. CDR3 nucleotide sequence: TGTGCCATCAGTGGGTTAGCGGGGACCAACAATGAGCAGTTCTTC. Protein: CAISGLAGTNNEQFF.

V and J are TRBV5-4 and TRBJ2-5, with 7 bases matching TRBD2. CDR3 length: 14 amino acids. V was pared by 2 bases and J by 5 bases, with 6 bases of the junction left unmatched. The germline V gene has CDR1 SGHNT and CDR2 YYREEE (reference sequence). CDR3 bases: TGTGCCAGCAGCTTAGAGCGGGGTGGGGAGACCCAGTACTTC. Its protein product is CASSLERGGETQYF.

The chain employs TRBV10-2 and TRBJ2-3, with TRBD2 matching 11 bases. Germline V gene sequence: CDR1 WSHSY, CDR2 SAAADI. The V and J ends lost 4 bases and 5 bases, in that order; junction bases with no gene match: 14. This CDR3 region has 18 residues. CDR3 loop: CASSAQRTSGRVGDTQYF. CDR3 bases: TGCGCCAGCAGTGCCCAAAGGACTAGCGGGCGTGTGGGAGATACGCAGTATTTT.

This clone turned up a few times. The chain joins TRBV7-8 to TRBJ1-1; 7 bases map to TRBD1. Per the germline V gene, CDR1 is SGHVS and CDR2 is FQNEAQ. V trimming: 5 bases; J trimming: 7 bases; junction bases outside the gene matches: 7. This CDR3 is 13 amino acids long. DNA of the CDR3: TGTGCCAGCAGCGCCCGGACAGGCCGTGAAGCTTTCTTT. Its translation: CASSARTGREAFF.

On this clone itself: Other nucleotide sequences from this sample produce the same CDR3. The V call is TRBV18, the J call TRBJ2-7; D ambiguous. Per the germline V gene, CDR1 is KGHSH and CDR2 is LQKENI. The CDR3 runs to 12 residues. V lost 2 bases, J lost 5 bases, and 7 bases lay in between. The CDR3 DNA reads TGTGCCAGCTCACCAAATCGCGACGAGCAGTACTTC. Residues: CASSPNRDEQYF.